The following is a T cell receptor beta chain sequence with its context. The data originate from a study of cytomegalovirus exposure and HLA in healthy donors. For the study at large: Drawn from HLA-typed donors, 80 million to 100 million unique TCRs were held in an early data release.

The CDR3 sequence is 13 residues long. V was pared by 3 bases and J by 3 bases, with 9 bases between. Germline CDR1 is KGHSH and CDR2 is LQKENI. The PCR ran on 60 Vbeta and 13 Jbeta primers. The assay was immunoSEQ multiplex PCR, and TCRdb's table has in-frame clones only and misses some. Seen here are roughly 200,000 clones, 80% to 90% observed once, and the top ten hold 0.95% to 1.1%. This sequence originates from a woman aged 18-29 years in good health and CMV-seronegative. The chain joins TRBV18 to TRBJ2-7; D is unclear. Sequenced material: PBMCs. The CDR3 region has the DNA TGTGCCAGCTCACCGGGCCTAAACTACGAGCAGTACTTC. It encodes CASSPGLNYEQYF. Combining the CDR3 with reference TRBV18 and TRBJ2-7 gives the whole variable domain NAGVMQNPRHLVRRRGQEARLRCSPMKGHSHVYWYRQLPEEGLKFMVYLQKENIIDESGMPKERFSAEFPKEGPSILRIQQVVRGDSAAYFCASSPGLNYEQYFGPGTRLTVT.